Here is one TCR beta chain with its context. Only a few counts were recorded for this clone. The target of this receptor is not known. Base qualities are not provided; no much larger clone lies one nucleotide away. The cohort comprised 666 healthy bone marrow donors. At the time of sampling, every cohort member was nominally healthy, though immune exposures that went unrecorded were likely present. The donor was CMV seropositive and was included in the group of some 290 seropositive cohort members. Each donor provided a peripheral blood sample, and peripheral blood mononuclear cells were used for TCR beta sequencing. The Qiagen DNeasy Blood Extraction Kit was used to extract genomic DNA from the blood cell samples. This record comes from a study of cytomegalovirus exposure and HLA in healthy donors (dated by TCRdb to the late 2010s). With regard to the full study: An earlier analysis of roughly 570 of the donors reported approximately 300 Gb of sequence data and 117 million unique TCR beta sequences obtained from some 170 million T cells. About 330 gigabases of sequencing data and around 85 million unique TCR sequences made up an early release that covered several hundred HLA-typed donors. The genetic ancestry cluster associated with self-reported Caucasian donors included around 76% of the 398 genotyped donors. The study aimed to test whether signatures of past pathogen exposure could be identified by cataloging public T cell receptors. The study profiled the T cell repertoires of 500 to 800 subjects by immunosequencing and related them to cytomegalovirus serostatus. Besides the first cohort of roughly 640 subjects, a separate validation cohort made up of around 120 different subjects was used. To predict cytomegalovirus infection status, the study combined high-throughput TCR immunosequencing, statistical association of individual TCRs with disease status, and machine learning. In a later analysis, previously published TCR beta repertoires from hundreds of donors were re-analyzed and high-resolution HLA genotyping was added so that TCR occurrence patterns could be studied. Rather than using new phenotypic data, the later analysis identified candidate immune exposures from TCR beta sequences and from how often those sequences occurred across donors. To decide whether each TCR beta V gene segment behaved as functional or pseudogenic, an earlier analysis of some 600 of the donors relied on high-throughput TCR beta sequencing. Donor age, sex, ethnicity and CMV serostatus were compiled together with the repertoire data. Genome-wide SNP genotypes for about 65% of the 666 donors were used in a later genetic analysis, which treated that subset as a discovery cohort. Every repertoire in the discovery cohort had been generated on one and the same sequencing platform. Class I and class II HLA loci were covered by the typing at four-digit resolution. Typing coverage differed by locus: A, B, C, DRB1 and DQB1 were typed in about 629-640 donors, DQA1 in 522, DPA1 in 600 to 610, and DPB1 in about 450. Because of strong linkage in the cohort, roughly five DR-DQ haplotypes were treated as single units for association and clustering. Across around 400 genotyped donors of the cohort, an average of approximately 240,000 unique TCR beta nucleotide sequences per donor were sequenced, and approximately 17% of those sequences were non-productive.

The library came from the immunoSEQ multiplex PCR assay. For the multiplex PCR, a mixture combining 60 forward primers for TCR Vbeta segments and 13 reverse primers for TCR Jbeta segments was used. The CDR3 region of rearranged TCR beta genes was amplified from genomic DNA with a multiplex PCR assay. The amplified TCR beta libraries were sequenced on the Illumina HiSeq System as 87-base-pair reads. Processing in the source paper ran as follows. In a later analysis, about 80 million unique TCR beta chains were counted across the roughly 610 repertoires, and about 10 million of these chains were shared by at least two donors. To remove PCR and sequencing errors, raw reads were error-corrected and collapsed into unique sequences using a nearest-neighbor algorithm that merged closely related sequences. V, D and J gene segments were assigned by aligning CDR3 sequences to IMGT reference sequences. For a sequence to be retained, a match of at least six nucleotides to both a V gene segment and a J gene segment was required. Rearrangements were classified as productive when the CDR3 lacked stop codons and remained in frame with V and J, and all other rearrangements were classified as non-productive. CDR3 was defined by IMGT convention, running from the second conserved V-encoded cysteine to the conserved J-encoded phenylalanine. Sequences without an unambiguous match to a single V gene segment were excluded from the earlier analysis of 450 to 750 of the donors. In an earlier analysis of more than 500 of the donors, a V segment was called functional when productive rearrangements were above 56.7%, and segregating when the standard deviation between donors exceeded 5%. A statistical classification framework was built for diagnosing cytomegalovirus status from the catalog of TCR beta chain sequences. A later analysis assigned V and J genes by comparing TCR nucleotide sequences with IMGT/GENE-DB human TR gene sequences. A later analysis assigned CDR3 sequences and most-parsimonious VDJ recombination scenarios with the TCRdist pipeline. In a later analysis, every TCR beta chain was defined by the combination of its CDR3 amino acid sequence and its V-gene family, and reads without a unique V-gene family were dropped. As a way to deal with suspected cross-contamination and a sequencing artifact, a later analysis dropped nearly 600 nucleotide sequences that were highly shared and had low generation probability. In a later analysis, a clonal expansion index was calculated for each public chain from normalized within-repertoire ranks of inferred template counts. In a later analysis, generation probabilities were computed using a VDJ recombination model fitted to out-of-frame rearrangements, and the results were checked against IGoR. In a later analysis, TCR-TCR, TCR-HLA and TCR-CMV co-occurrence was scored with hypergeometric tests, and a repertoire-size bias correction was applied to TCR pairs. False discovery rates were estimated in a later analysis by permuting HLA or CMV assignments 20 times. In a later analysis, co-occurring TCRs were grouped using DBSCAN, with TCRdist sequence similarity added in when clustering inside HLA-allele-positive subsets. Repertoires with fewer than 30,000 or more than 120,000 public chains were left out of co-occurrence clustering, as were five repertoires with anomalous nucleotide sharing. TCRdb took this table from immuneACCESS and kept in-frame rearrangements with V and J called. Such tables lack part of the clones; where checked against another copy, unresolved V genes explain under half of the gap, and the rest is unexplained. The V and J calls and clone size come from that table; D and trimming were worked out from the DNA. Recorded for this sample are 160,000 or so clones; approximately 77% of them occurred a single time. The ten biggest clones cover 3.5% to 4.5% of the sample.

The CDR3 has 14 amino acids, counting the end cysteine and phenylalanine. Only CDR3 DNA remains: 42 bases, in frame from the first base. V is pared back by 4 bases and J by 4 bases, with 14 bases lying between the germline termini. From a lookup of the germline V gene (reference sequence), CDR1 and CDR2 are SGHNT and YYREEE. The research as a whole found: The authors suggested that the approach could potentially be generalized to other disease states and immunological phenotypes. Specific HLA alleles were associated with 18,000 or so TCR beta sequences at a false discovery rate of 0.05 in a later analysis. Across donors, most TCR sequences were observed very rarely, whereas some public TCRs were present in many individuals. According to a later analysis, most CMV-associated TCR beta chains appeared to be HLA-restricted, and the HLA associations seemed to be driven largely by CMV exposure. The study gave a list of 150 to 200 TCR beta chains associated with cytomegalovirus. The classifier was reported to diagnose cytomegalovirus status with high specificity and sensitivity in both the original cohort and the validation cohort. Some IMGT-functional V segments, including TRBV6-2 and TRBV6-3, could not be distinguished by the 87-base-pair reads and were therefore excluded. Roughly uniform sequencing depth across donors was assumed in presence/absence analyses, although this assumption may not hold. According to a later genetic analysis, donors in an Asian-associated ancestry cluster had fewer N-insertions in productive TCRs than the approximately 610-donor mean. HLA typing was unavailable for some donors at each locus, so association tests used only the typed subset. The only immune exposure information available for the cohort was CMV serostatus. A cluster of highly shared sequence variants was judged likely to represent a technical artifact of the sequencing pipeline. Linkage disequilibrium might explain the correlated functional status among segregating V segments, but an unknown experimental factor could not be excluded. About 15 rarely observed V segments, including chromosome 9 orphons, were excluded from the earlier analysis of approximately 500 of the donors because counts were too low. This cohort had only TCR beta chains sequenced, and the lack of alpha or paired-chain data limited which features could be detected. Assigning TCR associations to individual alleles was difficult when HLA alleles, especially DR and DQ, strongly co-occurred. In vitro tests confirmed that a few of the cytomegalovirus-associated TCR beta chains recognize cytomegalovirus antigens. In a later analysis, HLA-associated TCR beta chains showed more clonal expansion and lower generation probabilities than non-associated chains that were equally common. An association between a missense DCLRE1C variant and V-gene and J-gene trimming of TCR beta chains was found in a later genetic analysis and replicated in an independent cohort. In an earlier analysis of about 550 of the donors, most TCR beta V segments were observed in productive rearrangements about 87% or about 30% of the time, broadly matching IMGT annotations. A further reported finding was that TCR beta sequences accurately predicted the HLA-A and HLA-B alleles for most subjects in the first cohort. According to a later analysis, parvovirus B19, influenza, CMV and Epstein-Barr virus appeared linked to several top co-occurrence clusters. In a later analysis, the rate of TCR association differed among HLA loci, with DRB1 alleles having the most associated TCRs and HLA-C alleles having the fewest.

Material: PBMCs. Here the chain combines TRBV5-4 and TRBJ1-2; the D region possibly corresponds to TRBD1 (6 bases align). The sequence was collected from a man between 25 and 39 years old in good health and CMV-seropositive. The CDR3: CASSRSTGAYGYTF. The nucleotide sequence reads TGTGCCAGCAGCCGATCGACAGGCGCCTATGGCTACACCTTC.